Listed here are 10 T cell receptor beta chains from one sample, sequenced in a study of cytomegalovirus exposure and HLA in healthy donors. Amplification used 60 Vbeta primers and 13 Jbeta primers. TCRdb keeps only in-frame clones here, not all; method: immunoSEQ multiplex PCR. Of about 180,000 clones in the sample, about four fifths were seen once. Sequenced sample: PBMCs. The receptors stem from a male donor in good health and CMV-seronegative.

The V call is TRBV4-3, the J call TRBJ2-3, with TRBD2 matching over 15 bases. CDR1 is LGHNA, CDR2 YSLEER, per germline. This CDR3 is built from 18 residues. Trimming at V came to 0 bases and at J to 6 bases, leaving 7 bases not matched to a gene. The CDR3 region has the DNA TGCGCCAGCAGCCAAGAGACCGGGACTAGCGGGGGGCGGGATACGCAGTATTTT. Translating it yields CASSQETGTSGGRDTQYF.

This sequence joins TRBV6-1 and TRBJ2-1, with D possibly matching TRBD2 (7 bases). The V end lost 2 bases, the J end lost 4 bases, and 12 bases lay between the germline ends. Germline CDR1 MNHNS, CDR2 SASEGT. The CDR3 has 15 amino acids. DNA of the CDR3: TGTGCCAGCAGTGAATCGGGGGGCCTTTACAATGAGCAGTTCTTC. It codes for CASSESGGLYNEQFF.

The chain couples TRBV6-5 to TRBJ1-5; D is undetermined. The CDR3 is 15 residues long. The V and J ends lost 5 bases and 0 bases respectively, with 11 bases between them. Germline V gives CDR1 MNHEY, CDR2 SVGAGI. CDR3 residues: CASSRSKYSNQPQHF. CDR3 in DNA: TGTGCCAGCAGTCGGTCGAAGTATAGCAATCAGCCCCAGCATTTT.

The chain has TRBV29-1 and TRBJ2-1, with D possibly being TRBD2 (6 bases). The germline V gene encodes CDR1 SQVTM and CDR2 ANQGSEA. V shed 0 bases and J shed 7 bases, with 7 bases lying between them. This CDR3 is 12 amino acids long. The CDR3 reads CSVEDRENEQFF. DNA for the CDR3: TGCAGCGTTGAAGATCGGGAGAATGAGCAGTTCTTC.

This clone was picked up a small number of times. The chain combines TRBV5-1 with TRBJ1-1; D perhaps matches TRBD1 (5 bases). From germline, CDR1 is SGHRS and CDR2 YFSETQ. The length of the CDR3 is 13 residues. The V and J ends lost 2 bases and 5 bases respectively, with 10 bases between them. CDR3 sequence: CASSFGEGTEAFF. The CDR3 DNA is TGCGCCAGCAGCTTTGGGGAGGGGACTGAAGCTTTCTTT.

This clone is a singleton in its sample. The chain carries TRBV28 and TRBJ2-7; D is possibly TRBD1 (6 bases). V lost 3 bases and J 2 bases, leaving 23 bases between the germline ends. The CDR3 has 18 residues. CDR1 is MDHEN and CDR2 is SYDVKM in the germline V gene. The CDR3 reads CASSFEDRKALRTYEQYF. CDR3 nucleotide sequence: TGTGCCAGCAGTTTCGAAGACAGGAAAGCCCTAAGAACCTACGAGCAGTACTTC.

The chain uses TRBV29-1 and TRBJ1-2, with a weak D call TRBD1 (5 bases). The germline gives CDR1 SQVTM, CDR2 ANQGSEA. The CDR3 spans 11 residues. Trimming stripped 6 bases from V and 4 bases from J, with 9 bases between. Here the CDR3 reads CSVQDTYGYTF. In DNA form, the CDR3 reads TGCAGCGTCCAGGACACCTATGGCTACACCTTC.

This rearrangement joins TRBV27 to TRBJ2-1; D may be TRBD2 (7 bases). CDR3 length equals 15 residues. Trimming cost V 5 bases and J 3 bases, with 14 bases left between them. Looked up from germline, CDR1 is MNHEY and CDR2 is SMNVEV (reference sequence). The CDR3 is CASSPRGTIYNEQFF. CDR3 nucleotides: TGTGCCAGCAGTCCAAGGGGGACTATCTACAATGAGCAGTTCTTC.

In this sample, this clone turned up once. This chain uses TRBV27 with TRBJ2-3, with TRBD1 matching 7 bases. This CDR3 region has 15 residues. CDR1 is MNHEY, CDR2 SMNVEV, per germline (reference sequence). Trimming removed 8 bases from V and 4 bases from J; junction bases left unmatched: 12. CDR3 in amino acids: CASGYRGYNPDTQYF. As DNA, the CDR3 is TGTGCCAGCGGATACAGGGGATACAACCCAGATACGCAGTATTTT.

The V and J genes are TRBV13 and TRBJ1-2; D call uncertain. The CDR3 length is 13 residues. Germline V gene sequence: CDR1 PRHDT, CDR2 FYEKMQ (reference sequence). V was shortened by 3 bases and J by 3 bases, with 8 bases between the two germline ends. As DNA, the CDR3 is TGTGCCAGCAGCTTGGGAGGAGACTATGGCTACACCTTC. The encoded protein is CASSLGGDYGYTF.